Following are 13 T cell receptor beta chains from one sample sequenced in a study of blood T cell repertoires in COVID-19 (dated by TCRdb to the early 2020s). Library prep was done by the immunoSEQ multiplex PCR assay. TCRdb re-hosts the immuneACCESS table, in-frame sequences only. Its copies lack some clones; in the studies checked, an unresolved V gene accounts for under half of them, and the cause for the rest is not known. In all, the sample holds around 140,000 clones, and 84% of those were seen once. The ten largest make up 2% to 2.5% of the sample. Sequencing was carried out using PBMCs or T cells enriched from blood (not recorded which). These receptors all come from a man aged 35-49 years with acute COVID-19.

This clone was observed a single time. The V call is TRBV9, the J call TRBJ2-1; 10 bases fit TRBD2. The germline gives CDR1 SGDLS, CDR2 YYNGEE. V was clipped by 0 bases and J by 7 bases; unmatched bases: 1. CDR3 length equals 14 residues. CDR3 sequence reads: CASSVELAGNEQFF. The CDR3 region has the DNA TGTGCCAGCAGCGTAGAACTAGCGGGAAATGAGCAGTTCTTC. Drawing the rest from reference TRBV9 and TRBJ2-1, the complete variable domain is DSGVTQTPKHLITATGQRVTLRCSPRSGDLSVYWYQQSLDQGLQFLIQYYNGEERAKGNILERFSAQQFPDLHSELNLSSLELGDSALYFCASSVELAGNEQFFGPGTRLTVL.

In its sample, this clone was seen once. In DNA form, the CDR3 reads TGTGCCAGCAGCACTAGACTCTCAAGCCGGACCGGGGAGCTGTTTTTT. It translates to CASSTRLSSRTGELFF. The V gene is TRBV9, the J gene TRBJ2-2; maybe TRBD2 (5 bases). CDR1 and CDR2 (germline): SGDLS, YYNGEE. V lost 4 bases and J lost 5, with 18 bases in between. The CDR3 has 16 residues.

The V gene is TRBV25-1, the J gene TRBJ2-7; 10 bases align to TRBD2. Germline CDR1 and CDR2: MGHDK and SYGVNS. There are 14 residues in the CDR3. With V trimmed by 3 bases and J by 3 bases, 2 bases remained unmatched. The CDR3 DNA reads TGTGCCAGCAGTGATAGCGGGAGGCTCTACGAGCAGTACTTC. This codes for CASSDSGRLYEQYF.

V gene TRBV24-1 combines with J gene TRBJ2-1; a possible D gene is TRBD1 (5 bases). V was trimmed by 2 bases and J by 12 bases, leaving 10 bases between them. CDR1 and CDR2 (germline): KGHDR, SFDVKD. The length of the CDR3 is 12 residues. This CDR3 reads CATSDSDRGQFF. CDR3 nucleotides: TGTGCCACCAGTGATTCTGACAGAGGGCAGTTCTTC.

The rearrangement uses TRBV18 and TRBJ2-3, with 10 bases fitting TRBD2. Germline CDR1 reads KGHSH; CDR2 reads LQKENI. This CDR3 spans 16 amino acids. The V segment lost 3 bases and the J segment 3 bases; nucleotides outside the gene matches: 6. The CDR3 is CASSPFQREGTDTQYF. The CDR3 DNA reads TGTGCCAGCTCACCCTTCCAGCGGGAGGGGACAGATACGCAGTATTTT.

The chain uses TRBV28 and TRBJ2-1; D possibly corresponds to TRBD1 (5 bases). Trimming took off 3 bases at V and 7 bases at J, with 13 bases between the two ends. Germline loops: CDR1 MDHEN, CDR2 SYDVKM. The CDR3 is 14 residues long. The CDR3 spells CASSFGGAANEQFF. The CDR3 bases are TGTGCCAGCAGTTTCGGTGGGGCAGCTAATGAGCAGTTCTTC.

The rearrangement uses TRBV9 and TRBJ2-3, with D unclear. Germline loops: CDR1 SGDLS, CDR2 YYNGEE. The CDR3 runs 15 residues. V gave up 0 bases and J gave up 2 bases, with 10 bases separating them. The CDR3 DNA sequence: TGTGCCAGCAGCGTAGTGGGCGACCCCACAGATACGCAGTATTTT. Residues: CASSVVGDPTDTQYF.

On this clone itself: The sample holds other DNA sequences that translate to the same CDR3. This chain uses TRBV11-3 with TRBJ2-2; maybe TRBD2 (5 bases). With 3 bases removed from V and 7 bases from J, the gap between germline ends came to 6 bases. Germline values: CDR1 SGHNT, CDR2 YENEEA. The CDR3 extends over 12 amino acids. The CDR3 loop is CASSFRDGELFF. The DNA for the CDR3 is TGTGCCAGCAGCTTCCGGGACGGGGAGCTGTTTTTT.

The CDR3 sequence is CASSLGGTGNGYTF. DNA of the CDR3: TGTGCCAGCAGCTTGGGGGGGACAGGAAATGGCTACACCTTC. The rearrangement links TRBV13 to TRBJ1-2; the match to TRBD1 covers 8 bases. Unmatched junction bases numbered 6, after V lost 3 bases and J lost 6 bases. The germline gives CDR1 PRHDT, CDR2 FYEKMQ (reference sequence). This CDR3 is 14 amino acids long. The full variable domain, completed using reference TRBV13 and TRBJ1-2, is AAGVIQSPRHLIKEKRETATLKCYPIPRHDTVYWYQQGPGQDPQFLISFYEKMQSDKGSIPDRFSAQQFSDYHSELNMSSLELGDSALYFCASSLGGTGNGYTFGSGTRLTVV.

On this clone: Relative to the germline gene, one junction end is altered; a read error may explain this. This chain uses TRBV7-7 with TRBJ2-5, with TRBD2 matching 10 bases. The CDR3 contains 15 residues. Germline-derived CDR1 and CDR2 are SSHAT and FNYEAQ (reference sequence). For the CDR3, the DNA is TGTGCTAGCAGCGGCGGAAGCGGGGGGGGCTGGGCCCAGTACTTC. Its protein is CASSGGSGGGWAQYF.

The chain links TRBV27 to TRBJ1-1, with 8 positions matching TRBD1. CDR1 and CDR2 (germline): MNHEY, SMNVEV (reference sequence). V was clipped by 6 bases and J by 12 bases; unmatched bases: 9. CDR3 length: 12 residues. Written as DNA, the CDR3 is TGTGCCAGCAGCTACGACAGGGGATTGACTTTCTTT. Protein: CASSYDRGLTFF.

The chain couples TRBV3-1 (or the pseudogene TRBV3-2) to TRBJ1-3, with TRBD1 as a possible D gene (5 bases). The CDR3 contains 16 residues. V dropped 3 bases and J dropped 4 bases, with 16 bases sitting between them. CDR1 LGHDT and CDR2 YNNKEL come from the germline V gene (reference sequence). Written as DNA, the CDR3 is TGTGCCAGCAGCCAGGCCCAGGGCGTGGGAGGAAACACCATATATTTT. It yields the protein CASSQAQGVGGNTIYF.

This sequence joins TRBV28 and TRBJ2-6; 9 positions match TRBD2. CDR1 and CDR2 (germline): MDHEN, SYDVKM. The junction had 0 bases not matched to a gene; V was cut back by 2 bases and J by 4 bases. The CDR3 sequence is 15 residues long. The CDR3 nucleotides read TGTGCCAGCAGTTTACTAGCGGGGGGGGCCAACGTCCTGACTTTC. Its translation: CASSLLAGGANVLTF.